The 30 T cell receptor beta chains listed next were all sequenced from one sample in a study of CD8+CD57+ T cells in acquired aplastic anemia. Template material for TCR beta VDJ and CDR3 profiling consisted of genomic DNA. TCRdb used MiXCR to reprocess the reads, holding one entry per CDR3 protein. The sample holds some 290,000 distinct CDR3 sequences, 45% to 65% seen once. Sequenced material: sorted CD4+, CD8+, or CD8+CD57+ T cells (not recorded which) from PBMCs. These receptors all stem from a human donor with severe aplastic anemia or a healthy control (not recorded which).

There are a few counts of this clonotype. The chain uses TRBV7-8 and TRBJ2-7, with TRBD2 as a possible D gene (5 bases). This CDR3 is 14 amino acids long. Per the germline V gene, CDR1 is SGHVS and CDR2 is FQNEAQ. V was trimmed by 6 bases and J by 3 bases, leaving 15 bases between them. In DNA form, the CDR3 reads TGTGCCAGCAGTCTGTCGGGAAGATACTACGAGCAGTACTTC. The encoded protein is CASSLSGRYYEQYF.

Worth noting for this clonotype: A much larger clone sits a single nucleotide away, making a read error possible. This chain joins TRBV18 and TRBJ2-7, with D unclear. The V and J ends lost 2 bases and 7 bases respectively, with 12 bases between them. This CDR3 is 13 amino acids long. CDR1 is KGHSH and CDR2 is LQKENI in the germline V gene. Here the CDR3 DNA reads TGTGCCAGCTCACCAGAGACCGTAGGGGAGCAGTACTTC. Protein sequence: CASSPETVGEQYF. The whole variable domain, remainder taken from reference TRBV18 and TRBJ2-7, is NAGVMQNPRHLVRRRGQEARLRCSPMKGHSHVYWYRQLPEEGLKFMVYLQKENIIDESGMPKERFSAEFPKEGPSILRIQQVVRGDSAAYFCASSPETVGEQYFGPGTRLTVT.

In its sample, this clonotype was seen many times. J is TRBJ2-3 and V is TRBV19; 10 bases are a match to TRBD1. The CDR3 covers 15 residues. CDR1 and CDR2 from the germline V gene are LNHDA and SQIVND (reference sequence). J was trimmed by 0 bases and V by 10 bases; bases with no gene match: 7. DNA for the CDR3: TGTGCCACCAAGGACAGGGGGAGAAGCACAGATACGCAGTATTTT. It yields the protein CATKDRGRSTDTQYF.

With respect to this clonotype: The germline gene is not matched at one end of the junction; a read error may be the cause. J is TRBJ2-2 and V is TRBV7-8, with D perhaps matching TRBD2 (6 bases). This CDR3 comprises 17 residues. Germline values: CDR1 SGHVS, CDR2 FQNEAQ. CDR3: CASSHTSRAEDTGELFF. CDR3 bases: TGCGCCAGCAGCCATACTAGCCGGGCGGAGGACACCGGGGAGCTGTTTTTT.

With respect to this clonotype: Being one base from a much bigger clone, this may be a read error. The V call is TRBV12-3 or TRBV12-4, the J call TRBJ1-6, with TRBD1 matching over 9 bases. This CDR3 spans 15 amino acids. The CDR3 nucleotides read TGTGCCAGCAGTAAGGGGACAGGGTGGTATTCACTCCTCCACTTT. It translates to CASSKGTGWYSLLHF.

This clonotype was picked up one time. Mismatch with germline at one junction end may stem from a read error. This sequence joins TRBV7-9 and TRBJ1-4; 7 bases agree with TRBD1. CDR1 SEHNR and CDR2 FQNEAQ come from the germline V gene (reference sequence). The CDR3 contains 13 residues. The CDR3, as DNA: TGCGCCAGCAGCTTGACAGGGAAGGAAAAACTGCTTTTT. It encodes CASSLTGKEKLLF.

This clonotype was recorded at least ten times. The chain links TRBV10-3 to TRBJ2-5; maybe TRBD2 (5 bases). CDR1 is ENHRY and CDR2 is SYGVKD in the germline V gene. Trimming took off 0 bases at V and 5 bases at J, with 13 bases between the two ends. This CDR3 has 15 amino acids. This CDR3 reads CAISESTKGGETQYF. CDR3 bases: TGTGCCATCAGTGAGTCGACTAAGGGTGGGGAGACCCAGTACTTC.

The chain is built from TRBV19 and TRBJ2-3; 14 nucleotides agree with TRBD2. Germline CDR1 LNHDA, CDR2 SQIVND (reference sequence). This CDR3 contains 16 residues. Unmatched junction bases numbered 5, after V lost 5 bases and J lost 4 bases. In DNA, the CDR3 is TGTGCCAGTAGTGGACGACTAGCGGGGGGGCCAGATACGCAGTATTTT. Translation gives CASSGRLAGGPDTQYF.

V usage is TRBV10-3 and J usage is TRBJ1-6; weak D call: TRBD1 (6 bases). The CDR3 covers 13 residues. V was trimmed by 4 bases and J by 5 bases, leaving 6 bases between them. Germline CDR1 and CDR2: ENHRY and SYGVKD. Here the CDR3 DNA reads TGTGCCATCAGTGGGACAGATAATTCACCCCTCCACTTT. It yields the protein CAISGTDNSPLHF.

The V and J genes are TRBV20-1 and TRBJ1-5; D is perhaps TRBD1 (5 bases). The CDR3 runs 13 residues. Germline CDR1 reads DFQATT; CDR2 reads SNEGSKA (reference sequence). V was trimmed by 3 bases and J by 9 bases, leaving 15 bases between them. The CDR3 coding sequence is TGCAGTGCTAGTCGGGGCAAAGATCTGCCCCAGCATTTT. Translating it yields CSASRGKDLPQHF.

The chain couples TRBV7-2 to TRBJ2-7; tentatively, D is TRBD1 (6 bases). The CDR3 covers 16 residues. CDR1 and CDR2 (germline): SGHTA, FQGNSA. V was trimmed by 4 bases and J by 1 base, leaving 17 bases between them. Written as DNA, the CDR3 is TGTGCCAGCAGCTCGTGGCCCAGGGGAAAGTCCTACGAGCAGTACTTC. It yields the protein CASSSWPRGKSYEQYF. Full variable domain (missing parts from reference TRBV7-2 and TRBJ2-7): GAGVSQSPSNKVTEKGKDVELRCDPISGHTALYWYRQSLGQGLEFLIYFQGNSAPDKSGLPSDRFSAERTGGSVSTLTIQRTQQEDSAVYLCASSSWPRGKSYEQYFGPGTRLTVT.

Many counts were recorded for this clonotype. The rearrangement uses TRBV25-1 and TRBJ1-1; 9 nucleotides align to TRBD1. This CDR3 has 14 residues. From germline, CDR1 is MGHDK and CDR2 SYGVNS. Trimming at V came to 5 bases and at J to 3 bases, leaving 4 bases not matched to a gene. The CDR3 DNA reads as TGTGCCAGCAGTAGGACAGGGGACGACACTGAAGCTTTCTTT. Translating gives CASSRTGDDTEAFF.

The chain has TRBV7-8 and TRBJ1-2; 8 bases agree with TRBD1. Trimming took 1 base from V and 4 from J; bases not matched to a gene: 11. CDR1 SGHVS and CDR2 FQNEAQ come from the germline V gene. The length of the CDR3 is 17 residues. As DNA, the CDR3 is TGTGCCAGCAGCTTAGGGCCCGGGACAGGAGAGTCCTATGGCTACACCTTC. Translated: CASSLGPGTGESYGYTF.

This clonotype was observed a handful of times. The chain carries TRBV11-2 and TRBJ2-7; D uncertain. The CDR3 consists of 13 residues. The V gene lost 1 base and the J gene lost 2 bases, with 6 bases spanning the gap. The germline gives CDR1 SGHAT, CDR2 FQNNGV. CDR3 DNA sequence: TGTGCCAGCAGCTTAGTCCAGACCTACGAGCAGTACTTC. Translating it yields CASSLVQTYEQYF.

The chain links TRBV7-2 to TRBJ1-1; possible D gene TRBD1, 6 bases. The CDR3 is 13 amino acids. V gave up 7 bases and J gave up 0 bases, with 9 bases separating them. The germline V gene has CDR1 SGHTA and CDR2 FQGNSA. CDR3: CASTGAMNTEAFF. The CDR3 DNA reads TGTGCCAGCACAGGGGCGATGAACACTGAAGCTTTCTTT.

The CDR3 sequence is CASSQPRQPKADTEAFF. The CDR3 nucleotides are TGCGCCAGCAGCCAACCTCGACAGCCCAAGGCGGACACTGAAGCTTTCTTT. The rearrangement uses TRBV4-1 and TRBJ1-1; maybe TRBD1 (5 bases). This CDR3 has 17 residues. Trimming removed 2 bases from V and 3 bases from J, with 19 bases in between. Germline V gene data show CDR1 as MGHRA and CDR2 as YSYEKL.

This clonotype appeared a few times. The chain employs TRBV7-2 and TRBJ1-2; tentative D call: TRBD1 (6 bases). The V gene's germline CDR1 is SGHTA and CDR2 FQGNSA. This CDR3 comprises 12 residues. Trimming stripped 7 bases from V and 4 bases from J, with 10 bases between. Written as DNA, the CDR3 is TGTGCCAGCACCCAGGGGCCCTATGGCTACACCTTC. Protein product: CASTQGPYGYTF.

This chain uses TRBV7-2 with TRBJ2-7, with D perhaps matching TRBD1 (6 bases). There are 15 residues in the CDR3. V was trimmed by 1 base and J by 4 bases, leaving 14 bases between them. The germline V gene encodes CDR1 SGHTA and CDR2 FQGNSA. Here the CDR3 DNA reads TGTGCCAGCAGCTTAGAGGGGGACGGTTTTTACGAGCAGTACTTC. This codes for CASSLEGDGFYEQYF.

This clonotype was found many times. This chain connects TRBV10-3 to TRBJ1-1; D is unresolved. CDR1 is ENHRY, CDR2 SYGVKD, per germline. The V end lost 4 bases, the J end lost 6 bases, and 15 bases lay between the germline ends. This CDR3 has 14 amino acids. The CDR3, as DNA: TGTGCCATCAGTGGGGAGGGTGTTAGGTCTGAAGCTTTCTTT. Amino acids: CAISGEGVRSEAFF.

V and J are TRBV7-2 and TRBJ2-2; TRBD1 agrees at 10 bases. The CDR3 length is 15 residues. In germline, CDR1 is SGHTA, CDR2 FQGNSA. Trimming at V came to 6 bases and at J to 6 bases, leaving 7 bases not matched to a gene. CDR3 DNA sequence: TGTGCCAGCAGTTTTTTGACAGGGGGCGCCGGGGAGCTGTTTTTT. Its protein is CASSFLTGGAGELFF. The full variable domain, its missing parts supplied by reference TRBV7-2 and TRBJ2-2, is GAGVSQSPSNKVTEKGKDVELRCDPISGHTALYWYRQSLGQGLEFLIYFQGNSAPDKSGLPSDRFSAERTGGSVSTLTIQRTQQEDSAVYLCASSFLTGGAGELFFGEGSRLTVL.

On this clonotype: Compared with germline, one end of the junction differs, possibly owing to a read error. This chain uses TRBV7-9 with TRBJ2-2; 7 bases align to TRBD2. Germline V lookup: CDR1 SEHNR, CDR2 FQNEAQ (reference sequence). The CDR3 covers 17 residues. The chain's CDR3 is CASGLAGGSVNTGELFF. The CDR3 DNA sequence: TGTGCCAGCGGCTTAGCCGGCGGGAGTGTGAACACCGGGGAGCTGTTTTTT. The full variable domain, rest sourced from reference TRBV7-9 and TRBJ2-2, is DTGVSQNPRHKITKRGQNVTFRCDPISEHNRLYWYRQTLGQGPEFLTYFQNEAQLEKSRLLSDRFSAERPKGSFSTLEIQRTEQGDSAMYLCASGLAGGSVNTGELFFGEGSRLTVL.

The V call is TRBV25-1, the J call TRBJ2-7; TRBD1 is a possible D gene (6 bases). The germline gives CDR1 MGHDK, CDR2 SYGVNS. V lost 5 bases, J lost 2 bases, and 13 bases lay in between. CDR3 size: 14 residues. CDR3: CASSLQGEAYEQYF. Here the CDR3 DNA reads TGTGCCAGCAGTTTACAGGGAGAGGCCTACGAGCAGTACTTC.

This clonotype has ten or more counts. The chain joins TRBV29-1 to TRBJ2-3; perhaps TRBD2 as D (5 bases). Germline-derived CDR1 and CDR2 are SQVTM and ANQGSEA. The CDR3 is made up of 12 amino acids. Trimming stripped 7 bases from V and 3 bases from J, with 11 bases between. The CDR3 sequence: CSATSGTDTQYF. The DNA of the CDR3 is TGCAGCGCTACAAGCGGTACAGATACGCAGTATTTT.

V and J are TRBV5-4 and TRBJ2-1; TRBD2 aligns across 10 bases. The CDR3 is made up of 16 amino acids. CDR1 is SGHNT and CDR2 is YYREEE in the germline V gene (reference sequence). J gave up 3 bases and V 3 bases, and 6 bases lay outside the gene matches. The CDR3 DNA reads TGTGCCAGCAGCTCCCTCGGACTAGCGGTCTACAATGAGCAGTTCTTC. It codes for CASSSLGLAVYNEQFF.

This clonotype was seen only once. This rearrangement joins TRBV15 to TRBJ2-1, with TRBD2 identical over 10 bases. Germline CDR1 reads LNHNV; CDR2 reads YYDKDF (reference sequence). The V segment lost 5 bases and the J segment 9 bases; nucleotides outside the gene matches: 16. CDR3 length: 17 amino acids. CDR3 bases: TGTGCCACCAGCCTGCTAGCGGGGGCCTCTATTTATGCTGAGCAGTTCTTC. Protein sequence: CATSLLAGASIYAEQFF.

This clonotype came up many times. The chain is built from TRBV7-3 and TRBJ1-2; D not resolved. CDR3 length: 15 amino acids. V lost 5 bases to trimming and J lost 4 bases, with 17 bases between them. In germline, CDR1 is SGHTA, CDR2 FQGTGA. CDR3 sequence: CASSRGPAEPYGYTF. CDR3 DNA: TGTGCCAGCAGCCGAGGCCCCGCGGAACCCTATGGCTACACCTTC.

Many counts were recorded for this clonotype. The chain couples TRBV7-6 to TRBJ1-5, with D hard to call. Germline V gene data show CDR1 as SGHVS and CDR2 as FNYEAQ. CDR3 length: 13 residues. Trimming took 6 bases from V and 7 from J, leaving 13 bases between them. The CDR3 reads CASSLTPEQPQHF. DNA for the CDR3: TGTGCCAGCAGTCTCACACCTGAACAGCCCCAGCATTTT. The whole variable domain, filled in from reference TRBV7-6 and TRBJ1-5, reads GAGVSQSPRYKVTKRGQDVALRCDPISGHVSLYWYRQALGQGPEFLTYFNYEAQQDKSGLPNDRFSAERPEGSISTLTIQRTEQRDSAMYRCASSLTPEQPQHFGDGTRLSIL.

This clonotype appeared many times. The gene calls are TRBV7-9 and TRBJ1-1; TRBD1 matches 8 bases. Germline CDR1 SEHNR, CDR2 FQNEAQ (reference sequence). This CDR3 spans 16 amino acids. V dropped 6 bases and J dropped 6; count of bases not matched to a gene: 15. The DNA of the CDR3 is TGTGCCAGCAGTTCGCCCCGGACAGGGTTGTTTGCTGAAGCTTTCTTT. Protein sequence: CASSSPRTGLFAEAFF.

This clonotype has just one count. This chain's CDR3 is CASSEQGPSNYGYTF. CDR3 sequence (DNA): TGTGCCAGCAGCGAACAGGGGCCATCTAACTATGGCTACACCTTC. V and J are TRBV2 and TRBJ1-2; 7 positions match TRBD1. CDR1 SNHLY and CDR2 FYNNEI come from the germline V gene. This CDR3 comprises 15 residues. J lost 0 bases, V lost 6 bases, and 7 bases had no gene match.

The rearrangement joins TRBV7-6 to TRBJ2-3, with a weak D call TRBD2 (6 bases). CDR3 length: 13 amino acids. Germline CDR1 and CDR2: SGHVS and FNYEAQ. V was shortened by 11 bases and J by 2 bases, with 14 bases between the two germline ends. The chain's CDR3 is CAVAGRHTDTQYF. In DNA, the CDR3 is TGTGCCGTCGCGGGACGCCACACAGATACGCAGTATTTT.